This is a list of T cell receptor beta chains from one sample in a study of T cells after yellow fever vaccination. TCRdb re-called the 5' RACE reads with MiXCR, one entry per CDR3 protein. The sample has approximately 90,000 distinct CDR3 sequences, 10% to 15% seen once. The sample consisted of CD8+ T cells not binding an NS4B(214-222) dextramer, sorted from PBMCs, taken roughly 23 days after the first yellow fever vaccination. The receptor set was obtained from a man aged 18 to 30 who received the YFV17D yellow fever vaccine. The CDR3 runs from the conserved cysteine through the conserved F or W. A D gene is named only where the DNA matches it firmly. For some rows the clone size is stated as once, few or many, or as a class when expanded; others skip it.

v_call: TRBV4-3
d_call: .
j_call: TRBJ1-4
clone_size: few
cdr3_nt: TGCGCCAGCAGCCAAATTGGGTCCGGCGAGGAAAAACTGTTTTTT
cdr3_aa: CASSQIGSGEEKLFF

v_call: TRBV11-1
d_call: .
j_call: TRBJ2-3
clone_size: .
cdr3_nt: TGTGCCAGCAGCCCACGTCAGGGTTGGAGCACAGATACGCAGTATTTT
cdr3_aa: CASSPRQGWSTDTQYF

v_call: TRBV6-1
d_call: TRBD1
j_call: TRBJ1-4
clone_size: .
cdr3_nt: TGTGCCAGCAGACGCCGGGACAGGGAAGGTGAAAAACTGTTTTTT
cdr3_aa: CASRRRDREGEKLFF

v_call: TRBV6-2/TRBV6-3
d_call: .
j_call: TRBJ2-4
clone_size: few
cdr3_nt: TGTGCCAGCAGTTACGGGGGATTAGCCAAAAACATTCAGTACTTC
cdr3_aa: CASSYGGLAKNIQYF

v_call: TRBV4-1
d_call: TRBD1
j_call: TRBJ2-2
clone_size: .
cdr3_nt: TGCGCCAGCAGCCACCGGGACAGGGGGCTTTCCGGGGAGCTGTTTTTT
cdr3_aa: CASSHRDRGLSGELFF

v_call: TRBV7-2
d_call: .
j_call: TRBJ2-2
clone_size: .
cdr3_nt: TGTGCCAGCAGCTTAAGCGGGCACGCTACCGGGGAGCTGTTTTTT
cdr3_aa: CASSLSGHATGELFF

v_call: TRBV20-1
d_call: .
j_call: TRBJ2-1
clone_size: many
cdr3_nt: TGCAGTGAATCCCGGGGGCCCCGAGATGAGCAGTTCTTC
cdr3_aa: CSESRGPRDEQFF

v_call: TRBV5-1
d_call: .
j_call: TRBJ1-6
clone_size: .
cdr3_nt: TGCGCCAGCAGCCCGCGGACAGTCTCCTATAATTCACCCCTCCACTTT
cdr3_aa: CASSPRTVSYNSPLHF

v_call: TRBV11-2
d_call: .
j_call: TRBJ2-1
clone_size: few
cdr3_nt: TGTGCCAGCAGTTCATACAGGGAAGAGGGGGGTGAGCAGTTCTTC
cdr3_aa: CASSSYREEGGEQFF

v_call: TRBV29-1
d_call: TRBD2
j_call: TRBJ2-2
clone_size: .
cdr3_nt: TGCAGCGTTGAAACGGTAGCGGGGGGGCCCGGGGAGCTGTTTTTT
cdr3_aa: CSVETVAGGPGELFF

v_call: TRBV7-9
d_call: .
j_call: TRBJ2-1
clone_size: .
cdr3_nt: TGTGCCAGCAGCTCAGCCAATGAGCAGTTCTTC
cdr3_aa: CASSSANEQFF

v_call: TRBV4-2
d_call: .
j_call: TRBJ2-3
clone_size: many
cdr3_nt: TGTGCCAGCAGCCAAGAGGGTAGCCCAGATACGCAGTATTTT
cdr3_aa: CASSQEGSPDTQYF

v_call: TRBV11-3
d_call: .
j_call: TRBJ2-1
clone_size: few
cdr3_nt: TGTGCCAGCAGCTTAGATTCGGATGAGCAGTTCTTC
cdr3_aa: CASSLDSDEQFF

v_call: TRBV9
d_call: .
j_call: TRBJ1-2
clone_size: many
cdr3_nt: TGTGCCAGCAGCGTAGACGGGGAACCAGACTATGGCTACACCTTC
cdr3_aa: CASSVDGEPDYGYTF

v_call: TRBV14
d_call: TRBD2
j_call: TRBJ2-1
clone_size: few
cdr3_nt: TGTGCCAGCAGCCAAGAAAGCCTAGCGGATTACTACAATGAGCAGTTCTTC
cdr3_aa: CASSQESLADYYNEQFF

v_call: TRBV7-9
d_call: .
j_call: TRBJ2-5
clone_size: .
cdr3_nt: TGTGCCAGCACCTCGGGGGCTATCGGAGAGACCCAGTACTTC
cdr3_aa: CASTSGAIGETQYF

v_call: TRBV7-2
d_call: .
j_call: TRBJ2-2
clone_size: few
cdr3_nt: TGTGCCAGCAGCCTAAGAGGCCCGAACACCGGGGAGCTGTTTTTT
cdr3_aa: CASSLRGPNTGELFF

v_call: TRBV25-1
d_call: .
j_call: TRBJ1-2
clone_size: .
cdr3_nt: TGTGCCAGCAGTGAATTTCAGGCAGCAAATGGCTACACCTTC
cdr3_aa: CASSEFQAANGYTF

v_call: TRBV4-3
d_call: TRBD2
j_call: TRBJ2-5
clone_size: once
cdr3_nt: TGCGCCAGCAGCGGAATAGCGGGGGCAGAGACCCAGTACTTC
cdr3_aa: CASSGIAGAETQYF

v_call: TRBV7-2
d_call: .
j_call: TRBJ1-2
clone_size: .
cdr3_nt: TGTGCCAGCACCCCGGGAGGGTATCAGGGCTACACCTTC
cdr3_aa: CASTPGGYQGYTF

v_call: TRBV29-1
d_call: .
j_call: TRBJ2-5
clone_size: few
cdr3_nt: TGCAGCGTTGAAGGGGGCGAGAAAGAGACCCAGTACTTC
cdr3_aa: CSVEGGEKETQYF

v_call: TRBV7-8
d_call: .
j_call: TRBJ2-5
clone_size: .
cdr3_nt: TGTGCCAGCAGCTTACAGGCGGGGACCTATCAAGAGACCCAGTACTTC
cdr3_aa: CASSLQAGTYQETQYF

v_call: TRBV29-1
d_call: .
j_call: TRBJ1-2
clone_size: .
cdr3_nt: TGCAGCGGGACGACAGGTGGAGGCGATGGCTACACCTTC
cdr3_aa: CSGTTGGGDGYTF

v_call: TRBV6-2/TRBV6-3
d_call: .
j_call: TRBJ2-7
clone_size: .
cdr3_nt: TGTGCCAGCCTAACTAGGGACAAATACTACGAGCAGTACTTC
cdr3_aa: CASLTRDKYYEQYF

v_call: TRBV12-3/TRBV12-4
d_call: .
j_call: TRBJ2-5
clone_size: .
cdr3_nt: TGTGCCAGCACCTCGAGAGGGTTTCAAGAGACCCAGTACTTC
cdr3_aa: CASTSRGFQETQYF

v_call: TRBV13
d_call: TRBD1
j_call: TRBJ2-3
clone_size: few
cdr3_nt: TGTGCCAGCAGCTCACACCCGGCCTTGACAGGGGCGACAGATACGCAGTATTTT
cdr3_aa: CASSSHPALTGATDTQYF

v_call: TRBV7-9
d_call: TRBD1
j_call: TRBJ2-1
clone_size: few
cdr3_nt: TGTGCCAGCACACAAGGGGACAGGGGTTACAATGAGCAGTTCTTC
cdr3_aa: CASTQGDRGYNEQFF

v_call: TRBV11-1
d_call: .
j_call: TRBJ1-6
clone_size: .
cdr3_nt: TGTGCCAGCAGCTGGACCGGGACAAGGATTTCACCCCTCCACTTT
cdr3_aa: CASSWTGTRISPLHF

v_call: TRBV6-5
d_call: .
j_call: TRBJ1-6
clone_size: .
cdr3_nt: TGTGCCAGCAGTTTCCGGGCCAATAATTCACCCCTCCACTTT
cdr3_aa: CASSFRANNSPLHF

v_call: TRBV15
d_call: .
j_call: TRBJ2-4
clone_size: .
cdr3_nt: TGTGCCACCTGCGACCCTCCCTCCGGCATTCAGTACTTC
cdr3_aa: CATCDPPSGIQYF

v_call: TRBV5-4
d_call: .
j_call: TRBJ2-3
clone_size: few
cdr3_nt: TGTGCCAGCAGCGAAGCAGATACGCAGTATTTT
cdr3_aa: CASSEADTQYF

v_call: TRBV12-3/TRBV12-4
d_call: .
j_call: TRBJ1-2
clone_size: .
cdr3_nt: .
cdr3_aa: CASSFLAGGYGYTF

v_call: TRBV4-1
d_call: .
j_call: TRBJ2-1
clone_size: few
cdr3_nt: TGCGCCAGCAGCCAAGAAGGTCCGGGACACAATGAGCAGTTCTTC
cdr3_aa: CASSQEGPGHNEQFF

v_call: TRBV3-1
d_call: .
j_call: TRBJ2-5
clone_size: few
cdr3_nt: TGTGCCAGCAGCCAAATACTCGAGACCCAGTACTTC
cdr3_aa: CASSQILETQYF

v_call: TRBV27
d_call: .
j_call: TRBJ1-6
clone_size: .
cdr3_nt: TGTGCCAGCAGCCCCCATGGGTCACCCCTCCACTTT
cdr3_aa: CASSPHGSPLHF

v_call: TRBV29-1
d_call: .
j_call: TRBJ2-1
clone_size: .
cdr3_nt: TGCAGCGTGGACGGGGGAGGTCGGAATGAGCAGTTCTTC
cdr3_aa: CSVDGGGRNEQFF

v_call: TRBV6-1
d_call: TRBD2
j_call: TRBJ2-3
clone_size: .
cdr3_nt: TGTGCCAGCAGTGCAAACGGGGGGGGGTACACAGATACGCAGTATTTT
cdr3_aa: CASSANGGGYTDTQYF

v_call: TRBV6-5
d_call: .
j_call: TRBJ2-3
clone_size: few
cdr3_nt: TGTGCCAGCAGTTACTCCGCCTTCGGAGATACGCAGTATTTT
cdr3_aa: CASSYSAFGDTQYF

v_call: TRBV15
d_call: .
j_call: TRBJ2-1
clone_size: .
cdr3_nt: TGTGCCACCAGCCCTACCACTGCAGGGGGGAATGAGCAGTTCTTC
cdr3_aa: CATSPTTAGGNEQFF

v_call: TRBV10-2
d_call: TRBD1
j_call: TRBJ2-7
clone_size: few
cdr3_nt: TGCGCCAGCTCTGGGGGCCAGGGGGCTTACGAGCAGTACTTC
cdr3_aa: CASSGGQGAYEQYF

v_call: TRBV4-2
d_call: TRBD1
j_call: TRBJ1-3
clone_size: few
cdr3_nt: TGTGCCAGCAGCCAAGTAGGGGGCGTTGGAAACACCATATATTTT
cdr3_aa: CASSQVGGVGNTIYF

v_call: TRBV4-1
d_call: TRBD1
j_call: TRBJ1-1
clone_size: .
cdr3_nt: TGCGCCAGCAGCCAAACCCAGGGGGTCGTCCGCACTGAAGCTTTCTTT
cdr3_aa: CASSQTQGVVRTEAFF

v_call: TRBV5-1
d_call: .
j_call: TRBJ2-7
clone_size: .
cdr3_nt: TGCGCCAGCAGCTTCCGGGACTCTCCCGCCTACGAGCAGTACTTC
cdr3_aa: CASSFRDSPAYEQYF

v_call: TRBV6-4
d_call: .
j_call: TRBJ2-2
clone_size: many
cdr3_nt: TGTGCCAGCAGTGAGGGGGCCACCGGGGAGCTGTTTTTT
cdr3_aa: CASSEGATGELFF

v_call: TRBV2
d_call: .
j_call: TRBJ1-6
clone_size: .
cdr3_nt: TGTGCCAGCAGTGAAGCTCCCCCAGGGCTGGAACCCCTCCACTTT
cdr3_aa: CASSEAPPGLEPLHF

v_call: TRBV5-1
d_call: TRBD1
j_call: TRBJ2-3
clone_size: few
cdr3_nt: TGCGCCAGCAGCTCGAAAGACAGGGTATTCACAGATACGCAGTATTTT
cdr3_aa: CASSSKDRVFTDTQYF

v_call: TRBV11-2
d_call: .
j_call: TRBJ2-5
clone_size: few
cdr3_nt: TGTGCCAGCAGTCCCCTGGGGGCCGGTAAAGAGACCCAGTACTTC
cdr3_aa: CASSPLGAGKETQYF

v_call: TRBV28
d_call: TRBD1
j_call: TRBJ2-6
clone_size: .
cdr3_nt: TGTGCCGGGTCCGGGACAGGCTCCCCTCTGGGGGCCAACGTCCTGACTTTC
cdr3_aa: CAGSGTGSPLGANVLTF

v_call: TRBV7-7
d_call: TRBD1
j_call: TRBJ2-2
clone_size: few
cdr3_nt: TGTGCCAGCAGCTCCCGGACAGGGGAAACCGGGGAGCTGTTTTTT
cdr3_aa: CASSSRTGETGELFF

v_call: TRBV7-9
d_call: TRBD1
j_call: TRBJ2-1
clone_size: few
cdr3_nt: TGTGCCAGCAGCGGACGACAGGGAAAAGGTACCAATGAGCAGTTCTTC
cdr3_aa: CASSGRQGKGTNEQFF

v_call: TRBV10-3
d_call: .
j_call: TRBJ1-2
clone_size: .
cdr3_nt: TGTGCCATCAGTGCAGTGTATGGCTACACCTTC
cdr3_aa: CAISAVYGYTF

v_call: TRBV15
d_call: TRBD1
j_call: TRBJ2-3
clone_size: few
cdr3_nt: TGTGCCACCAGCAGAGATCTGGGACAGTTCACAGATACGCAGTATTTT
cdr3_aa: CATSRDLGQFTDTQYF

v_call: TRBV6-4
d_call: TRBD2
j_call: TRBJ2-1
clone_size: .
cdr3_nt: TGTGCCAGCAGTGAAGGCCTAGCGGGGAACAATGAGCAGTTCTTC
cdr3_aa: CASSEGLAGNNEQFF